A single sample gave rise to the 21 T cell receptor beta chains below, sequenced in a study of OX40 agonist ivuxolimab in advanced cancers. Repertoires were generated with immunoSEQ multiplex PCR, while TCRdb's copy carries only in-frame clones and drops some. This sample has 12,000 to 15,000 clones, with approximately 87% found just once. The starting material was CD4+ or CD8+ T cells sorted from blood, obtained in a trial of the OX40 agonist ivuxolimab. These receptors originate from an adult with an advanced solid tumor such as melanoma, head and neck, liver or kidney cancer.

CDR3 coding DNA: TGCGCCAGCAGCTTACAGGGAGCCGGGGAGCTGTTTTTT. Its translation: CASSLQGAGELFF. The chain carries TRBV5-1 and TRBJ2-2; possible D gene TRBD1, 6 bases. CDR3 length equals 13 residues. The germline V and J ends were trimmed by 2 bases and 6 bases, with 8 bases remaining between them. In germline, CDR1 is SGHRS, CDR2 YFSETQ.

The V gene is TRBV7-9, the J gene TRBJ2-1, with 11 bases lining up with TRBD1. The CDR3 extends over 14 amino acids. The germline gives CDR1 SEHNR, CDR2 FQNEAQ (reference sequence). After removal of 11 bases from V and 6 bases from J, the junction contained 9 bases not matched to a gene. The CDR3, as DNA: TGTGCCGGAGAGCAGGGGACAGGGGGCAATGAGCAGTTCTTC. This translates into CAGEQGTGGNEQFF. Supplemented by reference TRBV7-9 and TRBJ2-1, the full variable domain reads DTGVSQNPRHKITKRGQNVTFRCDPISEHNRLYWYRQTLGQGPEFLTYFQNEAQLEKSRLLSDRFSAERPKGSFSTLEIQRTEQGDSAMYLCAGEQGTGGNEQFFGPGTRLTVL.

The chain employs TRBV4-1 and TRBJ2-2; TRBD2 matches 8 bases. CDR1 is MGHRA, CDR2 YSYEKL, per germline. The J segment lost 4 bases and the V segment lost 0 bases, leaving 4 bases of the junction unmatched. This CDR3 spans 16 amino acids. The CDR3 DNA reads TGCGCCAGCAGCCAAGATCGCCTAGCGGGCACCGGGGAGCTGTTTTTT. Translation: CASSQDRLAGTGELFF.

V gene TRBV19 combines with J gene TRBJ2-7; 8 bases match TRBD1. The length of the CDR3 is 14 residues. Unmatched junction bases numbered 6, after V lost 4 bases and J lost 4 bases. In germline, CDR1 is LNHDA, CDR2 SQIVND (reference sequence). CDR3 loop: CASSTGQGNYEQYF. In DNA, the CDR3 is TGTGCCAGTAGTACCGGACAGGGAAATTACGAGCAGTACTTC.

This chain uses TRBV7-2 with TRBJ2-5; possible D gene TRBD1, 6 bases. Trimming removed 2 bases from V and 5 bases from J, with 12 bases in between. CDR3 size: 14 residues. Germline V CDR1 and CDR2: SGHTA, FQGNSA. The CDR3 region is CASSLTPGVETQYF. For the CDR3, the DNA is TGTGCCAGCAGCTTAACCCCAGGGGTGGAGACCCAGTACTTC.

The chain couples TRBV5-1 to TRBJ2-7; D remains unclear. This CDR3 has 16 amino acids. Germline values: CDR1 SGHRS, CDR2 YFSETQ. V was cut by 0 bases and J by 0 bases, with 13 bases left in between. The CDR3 region has the DNA TGCGCCAGCAGCTTGGATCCGTCGAGTAGCTCCTACGAGCAGTACTTC. It is translated as CASSLDPSSSSYEQYF. The whole variable domain, remainder taken from reference TRBV5-1 and TRBJ2-7, is KAGVTQTPRYLIKTRGQQVTLSCSPISGHRSVSWYQQTPGQGLQFLFEYFSETQRNKGNFPGRFSGRQFSNSRSEMNVSTLELGDSALYLCASSLDPSSSSYEQYFGPGTRLTVT.

J is TRBJ2-1 and V is TRBV12-2. TRBV12-2 is deemed a pseudogene. The CDR3 totals 16 residues. The CDR3 DNA reads TGTGCAAGTCGCCAGAAGGGCATGAGCTCCTACAATGAGCAGTTCTTC. Translated: CASRQKGMSSYNEQFF.

The V call is TRBV6-1, the J call TRBJ1-1; D uncertain. V lost 6 bases and J 1 base, leaving 9 bases between the germline ends. This CDR3 has 13 residues. From germline, CDR1 is MNHNS and CDR2 SASEGT. The CDR3 nucleotides are TGTGCCAGCAGAAGGGTATGGAACACTGAAGCTTTCTTT. Translated: CASRRVWNTEAFF.

J is TRBJ2-3 and V is TRBV7-3; 7 bases fit TRBD1. This CDR3 has 15 residues. Looked up from germline, CDR1 is SGHTA and CDR2 is FQGTGA. J lost 2 bases, V lost 2 bases, and 4 bases had no gene match. CDR3: CASSLLGGDTDTQYF. Here the CDR3 DNA reads TGTGCCAGCAGCTTATTAGGGGGCGACACAGATACGCAGTATTTT.

The rearrangement joins TRBV5-1 to TRBJ1-1, with D uncertain. The ends were cut back, 0 bases at V and 8 bases at J, with 8 bases in the middle. The CDR3 sequence is 12 residues long. In germline, CDR1 is SGHRS, CDR2 YFSETQ. CDR3 nucleotide sequence: TGCGCCAGCAGCTTGGGCCAACGAGAAGCTTTCTTT. Translated: CASSLGQREAFF. Drawing the rest from reference TRBV5-1 and TRBJ1-1, the complete variable domain is KAGVTQTPRYLIKTRGQQVTLSCSPISGHRSVSWYQQTPGQGLQFLFEYFSETQRNKGNFPGRFSGRQFSNSRSEMNVSTLELGDSALYLCASSLGQREAFFGQGTRLTVV.

The V gene is TRBV7-2, the J gene TRBJ1-6, with 8 bases aligning to TRBD1. Looked up from germline, CDR1 is SGHTA and CDR2 is FQGNSA. V was clipped by 5 bases and J by 7 bases; unmatched bases: 7. The CDR3 consists of 15 residues. CDR3 sequence (DNA): TGTGCCAGCAGCGCCGGGACAGGAAAGAATTCACCCCTCCACTTT. Its translation: CASSAGTGKNSPLHF. The whole variable domain, remainder taken from reference TRBV7-2 and TRBJ1-6, is GAGVSQSPSNKVTEKGKDVELRCDPISGHTALYWYRQSLGQGLEFLIYFQGNSAPDKSGLPSDRFSAERTGGSVSTLTIQRTQQEDSAVYLCASSAGTGKNSPLHFGNGTRLTVT.

The genes are TRBV7-9 and TRBJ1-1; maybe TRBD1 (6 bases). V lost 1 base and J lost 1, with 7 bases in between. The germline V gene encodes CDR1 SEHNR and CDR2 FQNEAQ (reference sequence). The CDR3 contains 14 residues. The CDR3 protein is CASSLGTENTEAFF. The CDR3 bases are TGTGCCAGCAGCTTAGGGACAGAGAACACTGAAGCTTTCTTT.

CDR3 in amino acids: CASWRDSRYEQYF. The CDR3 DNA reads TGCGCCAGCTGGAGGGACAGCCGCTACGAGCAGTACTTC. This chain links TRBV5-1 with TRBJ2-7; maybe TRBD1 (7 bases). Trimming took off 7 bases at V and 3 bases at J, with 14 bases between the two ends. CDR1 and CDR2 (germline): SGHRS, YFSETQ. The CDR3 consists of 13 residues.

This clone was recorded once. This chain links TRBV7-8 with TRBJ2-2, with TRBD1 matching over 7 bases. V trimming: 4 bases; J trimming: 3 bases; junction bases outside the gene matches: 11. This CDR3 spans 17 amino acids. From germline, CDR1 is SGHVS and CDR2 FQNEAQ. CDR3 nucleotide sequence: TGTGCCAGCAGCTCCCGGGGTCAGGGGGAGCACACCGGGGAGCTGTTTTTT. As protein: CASSSRGQGEHTGELFF.

This clone was counted between two and nine times. The rearrangement uses TRBV27 and TRBJ2-7, with D perhaps given as TRBD1 or TRBD2 (6 bases each). Trimming took off 5 bases at V and 7 bases at J, with 27 bases between the two ends. CDR1 MNHEY and CDR2 SMNVEV come from the germline V gene (reference sequence). The CDR3 consists of 17 residues. The CDR3 sequence is CASSVGHRLVPVSEQYF. DNA of the CDR3: TGTGCCAGCAGTGTGGGACACCGACTAGTACCTGTGTCAGAGCAGTACTTC.

CDR3: CASSLSGTGSYEQYF. The CDR3 bases are TGTGCCAGCAGCTTGTCCGGGACAGGGTCCTACGAGCAGTACTTC. The chain joins TRBV5-8 to TRBJ2-7; 9 bases line up with TRBD1. V gave up 1 base and J gave up 1 base; unmatched junction bases: 3. Germline lookup yields CDR1 SGHTS and CDR2 YDEGEE. This CDR3 is 15 amino acids long.

The chain is built from TRBV7-3 and TRBJ2-7; 12 bases line up with TRBD1. V trimming: 5 bases; J trimming: 2 bases; junction bases outside the gene matches: 7. There are 16 residues in the CDR3. Germline CDR1 SGHTA, CDR2 FQGTGA. Written as DNA, the CDR3 is TGTGCCAGCAGCCCAAGCGGGGACAGGGGGCCCTACGAGCAGTACTTC. The encoded protein is CASSPSGDRGPYEQYF.

J is TRBJ1-6 and V is TRBV19, with no clear D. Germline values: CDR1 LNHDA, CDR2 SQIVND (reference sequence). The CDR3 runs 14 residues. Trimming removed 3 bases from V and 7 bases from J, with 10 bases in between. CDR3 sequence (DNA): TGTGCCAGTAGTATCCCGGGTGTGAATTCACCCCTCCACTTT. Translating it yields CASSIPGVNSPLHF.

V usage is TRBV14 and J usage is TRBJ1-5; no firm D call. Germline assignment: CDR1 SGHDN and CDR2 FVKESK. Trimming stripped 4 bases from V and 5 bases from J, with 9 bases between. This CDR3 region has 13 residues. The CDR3 loop reads CASSRFQDQPQHF. The DNA of the CDR3 is TGTGCCAGCAGCCGGTTCCAGGATCAGCCCCAGCATTTT.

V and J are TRBV18 and TRBJ2-5; no reliable D call. CDR3 length: 13 amino acids. Germline assignment: CDR1 KGHSH and CDR2 LQKENI. V was clipped by 2 bases and J by 5 bases, with 9 bases between them. For the CDR3, the DNA is TGTGCCAGCTCACCAGAGGTGGGGGAGACCCAGTACTTC. Amino acids: CASSPEVGETQYF. Together with reference TRBV18 and TRBJ2-5, the CDR3 gives the full variable domain: NAGVMQNPRHLVRRRGQEARLRCSPMKGHSHVYWYRQLPEEGLKFMVYLQKENIIDESGMPKERFSAEFPKEGPSILRIQQVVRGDSAAYFCASSPEVGETQYFGPGTRLLVL.

The chain couples TRBV7-3 to TRBJ1-2; 12 nucleotides match TRBD1. The CDR3 runs to 18 residues. The J segment lost 7 bases and the V segment lost 5 bases, leaving 17 bases of the junction unmatched. Germline values: CDR1 SGHTA, CDR2 FQGTGA. CDR3 sequence (DNA): TGTGCCAGCAGCAGAGGCCCCGGGACAGGGGGCGCGGCAGGTGGCTACACCTTC. Protein: CASSRGPGTGGAAGGYTF.